Below are 10 T cell receptor beta chains sequenced from a single sample in a study of cytomegalovirus exposure and HLA in healthy donors. 60 Vbeta and 13 Jbeta primers were used in PCR. The data were produced by immunoSEQ multiplex PCR, yet TCRdb's version contains in-frame clones alone and is incomplete. The table includes under 150,000 clones, about 72% detected once. What was sequenced was PBMCs. Receptors were obtained from a young man in good health and CMV-seropositive.

The V gene is TRBV7-9, the J gene TRBJ2-3; D gene unclear. V lost 3 bases to trimming and J lost 0 bases, with 4 bases between them. Germline V gene data show CDR1 as SEHNR and CDR2 as FQNEAQ (reference sequence). This CDR3 comprises 13 residues. DNA for the CDR3: TGTGCCAGCAGCTTCTCTAGCACAGATACGCAGTATTTT. Its translation is CASSFSSTDTQYF.

This chain connects TRBV28 to TRBJ2-7, with D possibly TRBD1 on 6 matching bases. Trimming cost V 2 bases and J 6 bases, with 14 bases left between them. The CDR3 is 14 amino acids. The germline V gene encodes CDR1 MDHEN and CDR2 SYDVKM. CDR3 residues: CASSLIWQGSEQYF. The CDR3 nucleotides read TGTGCCAGCAGTTTAATATGGCAGGGGAGCGAGCAGTACTTC.

J is TRBJ2-7 and V is TRBV7-2, with 7 bases aligning to TRBD1. The CDR3 is 15 amino acids. V dropped 5 bases and J dropped 0; count of bases not matched to a gene: 7. Germline-derived CDR1 and CDR2 are SGHTA and FQGNSA. CDR3 region: CASSPQGHSSYEQYF. DNA of the CDR3: TGTGCCAGCAGCCCACAGGGGCACTCCTCCTACGAGCAGTACTTC.

Here the CDR3 reads CASSYQGAAGELFF. CDR3 DNA: TGTGCCAGCAGTTACCAGGGGGCGGCCGGGGAGCTGTTTTTT. The rearrangement joins TRBV6-5 to TRBJ2-2; 8 bases agree with TRBD1. The germline V gene encodes CDR1 MNHEY and CDR2 SVGAGI. The CDR3 totals 14 residues. Trimming at V came to 2 bases and at J to 6 bases, leaving 2 bases not matched to a gene.

The chain couples TRBV5-1 to TRBJ2-3; 10 nucleotides align to TRBD2. Germline V gene data show CDR1 as SGHRS and CDR2 as YFSETQ. V shed 0 bases and J 5 bases; nucleotides not matched to a gene: 6. The CDR3 contains 16 residues. In nucleotides, the CDR3 is TGCGCCAGCAGCTTGGATTCCCGGACTAGCGGAGATACGCAGTATTTT. This gives the protein CASSLDSRTSGDTQYF.

V and J are TRBV9 and TRBJ2-3; D is possibly TRBD1 (6 bases). The CDR3 has 15 residues. Per germline, CDR1 SGDLS and CDR2 YYNGEE. Trimming pared 3 bases from V and 0 bases from J, leaving 11 bases between. The CDR3 DNA is TGTGCCAGCAGCGCCGGACAGTTTAGCACAGATACGCAGTATTTT. It codes for CASSAGQFSTDTQYF.

This rearrangement joins TRBV2 to TRBJ2-3; no clear D. V gave up 4 bases and J gave up 3 bases, with 5 bases separating them. CDR3 length equals 12 residues. Germline V gene data show CDR1 as SNHLY and CDR2 as FYNNEI. The CDR3 DNA reads as TGTGCCAGCAGTGCCCAAACAGATACGCAGTATTTT. Translating it yields CASSAQTDTQYF.

Only a few counts were recorded for this clone. The genes are TRBV2 and TRBJ2-1, with TRBD2 identical over 9 bases. J gave up 8 bases and V 6 bases, and 8 bases lay outside the gene matches. CDR1 and CDR2 from the germline V gene are SNHLY and FYNNEI. CDR3 length: 14 amino acids. CDR3 nucleotides: TGTGCCAGCAGATGGGCGGGAGGGCCCTATGAGCAGTTCTTC. The encoded protein is CASRWAGGPYEQFF.

The sample holds one count of this clone. V is TRBV7-2 and J is TRBJ1-1; TRBD1 matches 7 bases. The germline CDR1 and CDR2 sequences are SGHTA and FQGNSA. The CDR3 covers 16 residues. V dropped 3 bases and J dropped 5; count of bases not matched to a gene: 12. As DNA, the CDR3 is TGTGCCAGCAGCTTCGTAGTTGCAGGGGGTGATACTGAAGCTTTCTTT. Translation: CASSFVVAGGDTEAFF.

The V gene is TRBV15, the J gene TRBJ2-2, with D possibly matching TRBD1 (6 bases). This CDR3 is 15 amino acids long. From germline, CDR1 is LNHNV and CDR2 YYDKDF (reference sequence). V was shortened by 2 bases and J by 5 bases, with 12 bases between the two germline ends. In DNA, the CDR3 is TGTGCCACCAGCAGACAAACGACAGGTACCGGGGAGCTGTTTTTT. It encodes CATSRQTTGTGELFF.